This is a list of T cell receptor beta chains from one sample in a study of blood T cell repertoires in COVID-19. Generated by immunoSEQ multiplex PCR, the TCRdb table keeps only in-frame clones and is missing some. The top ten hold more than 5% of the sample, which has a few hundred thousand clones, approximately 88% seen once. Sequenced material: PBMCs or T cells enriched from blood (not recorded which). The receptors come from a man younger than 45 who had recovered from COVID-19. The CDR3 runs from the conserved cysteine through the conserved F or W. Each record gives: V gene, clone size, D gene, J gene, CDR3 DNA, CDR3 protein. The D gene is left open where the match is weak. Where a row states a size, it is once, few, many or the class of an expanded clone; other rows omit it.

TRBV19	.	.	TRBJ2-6	TGTGCCAGTAGTCAAGGACTGGTAGCCAACGTCCTGACTTTC	CASSQGLVANVLTF
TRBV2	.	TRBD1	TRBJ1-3	TGTGCCAGCAGCGTGATCGAGGGGGCTAGAAACACCATATATTTT	CASSVIEGARNTIYF
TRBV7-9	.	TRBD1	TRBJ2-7	TGTGCCAGCAGCCAACAGGGGTACGAGCAGTACTTC	CASSQQGYEQYF
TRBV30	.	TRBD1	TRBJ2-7	TGTGCCTGGAGTCAGGGGGTTGGCTCCTACGAGCAGTACTTC	CAWSQGVGSYEQYF
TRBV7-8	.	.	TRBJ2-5	TGTGCCAGCAGCTTAAGGACAGACCAAGAGACCCAGTACTTC	CASSLRTDQETQYF
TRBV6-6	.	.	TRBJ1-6	TGTGCCAGCAGTACAGGGACACATTCACCCCTCCACTTT	CASSTGTHSPLHF
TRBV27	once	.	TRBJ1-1	TGTGCCAGCAGTTTAAGAGGATACACTGAAGCTTTCTTT	CASSLRGYTEAFF
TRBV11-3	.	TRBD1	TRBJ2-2	TGTGCCAGCAGCTTAGAACAGGGGGAAGGGGAGCTGTTTTTT	CASSLEQGEGELFF
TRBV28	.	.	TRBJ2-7	TGTGCCAGCAGACCGGTAACTGGTTTCTACGAGCAGTACTTC	CASRPVTGFYEQYF
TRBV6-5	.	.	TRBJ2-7	TGTGCCAGCAGCCGGGATGGCGAGCAGTACTTC	CASSRDGEQYF
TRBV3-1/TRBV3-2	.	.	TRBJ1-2	TGTGCCAGCAGCTCCCGGGGTTATGGCTACACCTTC	CASSSRGYGYTF
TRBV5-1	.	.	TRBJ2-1	TGCGCCAGCAGCCCGAGCTCCTACAATGAGCAGTTCTTC	CASSPSSYNEQFF
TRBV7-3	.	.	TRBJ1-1	TGTGCCAGCAGCTTAGGAGCCAACACTGAAGCTTTCTTT	CASSLGANTEAFF
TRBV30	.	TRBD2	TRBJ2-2	TGTGCCTGGAGTGCTAGCGGGGGGGCGGACACCGGGGAGCTGTTTTTT	CAWSASGGADTGELFF
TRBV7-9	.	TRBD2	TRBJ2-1	TGTGCCAGCAGCGCGGGAGGGATTGAGCAGTTCTTC	CASSAGGIEQFF
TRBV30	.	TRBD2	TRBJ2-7	TGTGCCTGGAGCCCGGGACTAGCAGGCTACGAGCAGTACTTC	CAWSPGLAGYEQYF
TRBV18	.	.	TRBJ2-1	TGTGCCAGCTCACCAGGGCGGGGGCCCCACAATGAGCAGTTCTTC	CASSPGRGPHNEQFF
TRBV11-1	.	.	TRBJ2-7	TGTGCCAGCAGCTTAGGCGTTCCAGGATACTACGAGCAGTACTTC	CASSLGVPGYYEQYF
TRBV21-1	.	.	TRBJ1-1	TGTGCCAGCAGCTGGACAGGGTCTTGGACTGAAGCTTTCTTT	CASSWTGSWTEAFF